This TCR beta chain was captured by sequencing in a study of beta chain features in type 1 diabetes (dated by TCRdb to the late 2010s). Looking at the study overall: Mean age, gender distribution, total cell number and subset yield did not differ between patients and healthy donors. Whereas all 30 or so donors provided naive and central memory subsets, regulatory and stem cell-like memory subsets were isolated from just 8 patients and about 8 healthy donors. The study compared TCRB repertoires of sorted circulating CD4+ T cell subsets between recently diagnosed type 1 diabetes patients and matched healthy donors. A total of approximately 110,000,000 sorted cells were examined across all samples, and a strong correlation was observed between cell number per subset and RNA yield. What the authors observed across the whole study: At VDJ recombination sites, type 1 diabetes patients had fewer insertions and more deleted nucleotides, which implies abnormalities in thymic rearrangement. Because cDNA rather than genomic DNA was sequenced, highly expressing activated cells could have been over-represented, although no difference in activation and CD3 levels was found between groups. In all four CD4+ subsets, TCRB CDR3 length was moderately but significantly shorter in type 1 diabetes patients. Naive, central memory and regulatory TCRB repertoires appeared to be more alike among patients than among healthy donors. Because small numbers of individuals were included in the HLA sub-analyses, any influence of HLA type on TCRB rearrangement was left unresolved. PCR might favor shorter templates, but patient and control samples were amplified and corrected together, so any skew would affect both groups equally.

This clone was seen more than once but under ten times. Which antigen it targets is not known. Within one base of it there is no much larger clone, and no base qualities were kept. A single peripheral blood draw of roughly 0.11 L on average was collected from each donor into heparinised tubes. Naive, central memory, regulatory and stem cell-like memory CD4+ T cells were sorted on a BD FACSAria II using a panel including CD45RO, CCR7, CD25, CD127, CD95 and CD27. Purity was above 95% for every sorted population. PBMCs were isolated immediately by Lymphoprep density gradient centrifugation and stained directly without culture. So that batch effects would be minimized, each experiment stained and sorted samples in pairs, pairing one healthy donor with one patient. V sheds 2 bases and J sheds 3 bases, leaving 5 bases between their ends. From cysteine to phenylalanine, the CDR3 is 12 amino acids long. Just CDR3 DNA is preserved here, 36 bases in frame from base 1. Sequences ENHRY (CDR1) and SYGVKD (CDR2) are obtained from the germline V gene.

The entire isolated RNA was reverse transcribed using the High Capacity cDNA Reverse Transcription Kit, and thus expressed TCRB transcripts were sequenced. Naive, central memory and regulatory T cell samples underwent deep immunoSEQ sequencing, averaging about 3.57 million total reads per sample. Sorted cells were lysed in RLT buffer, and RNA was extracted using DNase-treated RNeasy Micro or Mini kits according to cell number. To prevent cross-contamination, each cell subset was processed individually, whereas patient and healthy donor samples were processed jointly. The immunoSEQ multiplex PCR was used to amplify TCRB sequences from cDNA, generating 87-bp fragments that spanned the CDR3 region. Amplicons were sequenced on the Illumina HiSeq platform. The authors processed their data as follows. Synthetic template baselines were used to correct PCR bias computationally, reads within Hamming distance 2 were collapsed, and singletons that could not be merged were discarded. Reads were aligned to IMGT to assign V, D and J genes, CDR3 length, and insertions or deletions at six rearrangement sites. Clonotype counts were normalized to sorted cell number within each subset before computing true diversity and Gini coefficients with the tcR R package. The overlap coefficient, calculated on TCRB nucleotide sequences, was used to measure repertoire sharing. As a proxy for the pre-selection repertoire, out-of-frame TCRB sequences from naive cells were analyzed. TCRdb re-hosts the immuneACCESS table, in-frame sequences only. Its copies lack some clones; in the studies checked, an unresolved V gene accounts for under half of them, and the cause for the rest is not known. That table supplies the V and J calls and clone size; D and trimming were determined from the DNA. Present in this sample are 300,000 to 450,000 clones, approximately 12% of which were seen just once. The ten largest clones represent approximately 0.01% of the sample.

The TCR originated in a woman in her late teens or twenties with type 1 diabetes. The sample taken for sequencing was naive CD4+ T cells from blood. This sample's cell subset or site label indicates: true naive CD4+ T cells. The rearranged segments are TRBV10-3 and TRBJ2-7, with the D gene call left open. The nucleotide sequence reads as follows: TGTGCCATCAGTGAGGTAATCTACGAGCAGTACTTC. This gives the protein CAISEVIYEQYF.